Presented here are 3 T cell receptor beta chains from one specimen sequenced in a study of identical twins. TCRdb re-derived calls from the 5' RACE reads in MiXCR, one entry per CDR3 protein. The data show 450,000 to 650,000 distinct CDR3 sequences, with 9.6% seen just once and 2.5% to 3% held by the top ten. The sample was also linked to a second study, of yellow fever vaccine responses in identical twins.

Sequencing was performed on PBMCs. The origin of the receptors is a woman under 30 in good health.

The table lists this clonotype with a few counts. The CDR3 region is CASSFPGLLAGELFF. The CDR3, as DNA: TGTGCCAGCAGCTTCCCGGGACTTTTGGCCGGGGAGCTGTTTTTT. The V gene is TRBV7-8, the J gene TRBJ2-2; TRBD2 might be the D (6 bases). The CDR3 contains 15 residues. From germline, CDR1 is SGHVS and CDR2 FQNEAQ. V lost 3 bases and J lost 6, with 14 bases in between.

The chain employs TRBV4-1 and TRBJ2-7; TRBD1 matches at 7 bases. The V gene's germline CDR1 is MGHRA and CDR2 YSYEKL. J lost 4 bases, V lost 0 bases, and 9 bases had no gene match. The CDR3 has 16 amino acids. In DNA form, the CDR3 reads TGCGCCAGCAGCCAAGACCCAGGACAGGCCCAGTACGAGCAGTACTTC. Protein product: CASSQDPGQAQYEQYF.

This clonotype was recorded at least ten times. The J gene is TRBJ2-1, the V gene TRBV20-1; D not certain. Trimming pared 2 bases from V and 5 bases from J, leaving 7 bases between. CDR3 length equals 12 residues. Germline V gene data show CDR1 as DFQATT and CDR2 as SNEGSKA (reference sequence). The CDR3 region has the DNA TGCAGTGCTAGACTGGTTAACAATGAGCAGTTCTTC. It specifies CSARLVNNEQFF.